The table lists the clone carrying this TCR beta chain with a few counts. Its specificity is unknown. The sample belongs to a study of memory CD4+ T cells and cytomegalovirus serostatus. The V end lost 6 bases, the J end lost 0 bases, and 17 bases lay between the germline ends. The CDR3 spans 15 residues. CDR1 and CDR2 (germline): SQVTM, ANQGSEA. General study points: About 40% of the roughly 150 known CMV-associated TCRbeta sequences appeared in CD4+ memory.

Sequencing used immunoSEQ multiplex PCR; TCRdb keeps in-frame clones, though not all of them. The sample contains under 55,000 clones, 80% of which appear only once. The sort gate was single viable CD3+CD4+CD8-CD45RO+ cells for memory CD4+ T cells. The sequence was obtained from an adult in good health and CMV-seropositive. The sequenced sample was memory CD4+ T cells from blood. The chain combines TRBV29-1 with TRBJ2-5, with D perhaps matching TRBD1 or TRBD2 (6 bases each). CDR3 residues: CSVRRSRGHQETQYF. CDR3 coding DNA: TGCAGCGTACGACGCTCACGGGGGCACCAAGAGACCCAGTACTTC.